The T cell receptor beta chain under discussion was sequenced for a study of T cells in Graves' hyperthyroidism and ophthalmopathy. V dropped 4 bases and J dropped 5; count of bases not matched to a gene: 4. The CDR3 is 15 residues long. Germline CDR1 reads SNHLY; CDR2 reads FYNNEI. This clonotype was observed at least ten times. Its matching antigen is unknown. Extraction of PBMCs used around 9.6 ml of fresh peripheral blood. The TCR beta CDR3 regions underwent amplification using RNA transcripts as the source. During a first-round RT-PCR of the TCR CDR3, the HTBI primer set was used. TCRdb re-derived calls from the multiplex PCR reads in MiXCR, one entry per CDR3 protein. The sample has some 490,000 distinct CDR3 sequences; about 15% are singletons. Overall study results and limits: For ophthalmopathy, model prediction preceded onset by a median roughly 6.3 months. Most thyroid clonotypes with frequency above 0.001 were detected in blood.

Material for sequencing was blood. The sequence derives from a woman between 25 and 40 years old with Graves' ophthalmopathy. The rearrangement links TRBV2 to TRBJ2-1; the match to TRBD2 covers 11 bases. CDR3 DNA: TGTGCCAGCAGTGGAGGGACTAGCGGTAACAATGAGCAGTTCTTC. As protein: CASSGGTSGNNEQFF.